The present T cell receptor (beta chain) was sequenced within a study of blood T cell repertoires in COVID-19. Overall study context: Spain, Italy and the United States supplied samples that represented acute and convalescent COVID-19. From T cells, B-cell-depleted T cells, or PBMCs came the material, which was cDNA or gDNA.

V lost 1 base and J lost 3; bases outside the gene matches: 7. Germline lookup yields CDR1 LNHDA and CDR2 SQIVND (reference sequence). The CDR3 is 16 residues long. Under the authors' procedure: It was from reference gene primer amplification that nucleated cell counts were estimated. This table comes from immunoSEQ multiplex PCR, and its TCRdb copy is limited to in-frame clones, with some not included. V, J and clone size reflect that table, while D and trimming were determined from the DNA. Altogether 40,000 to 60,000 clones are present, approximately 80% being singletons, with the ten largest covering 7.5% to 8.5%.

The TCR sequence derives from a human donor in a cohort sampled during active COVID-19. The chain uses TRBV19 and TRBJ1-2; 8 bases fit TRBD1. Sample: peripheral blood. In DNA, the CDR3 is TGTGCCAGTAGTATAGGCCGGGACAGGCCCTACTATGGCTACACCTTC. Translating gives CASSIGRDRPYYGYTF.